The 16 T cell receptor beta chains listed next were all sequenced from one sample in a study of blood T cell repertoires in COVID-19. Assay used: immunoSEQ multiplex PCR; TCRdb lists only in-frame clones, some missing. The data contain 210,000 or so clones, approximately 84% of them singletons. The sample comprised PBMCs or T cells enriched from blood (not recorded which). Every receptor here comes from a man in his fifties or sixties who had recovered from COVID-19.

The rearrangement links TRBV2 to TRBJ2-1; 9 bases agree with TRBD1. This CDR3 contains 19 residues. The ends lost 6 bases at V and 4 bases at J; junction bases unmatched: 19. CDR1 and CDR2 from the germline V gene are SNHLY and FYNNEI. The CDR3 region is CASSERRTGALVVYNEQFF. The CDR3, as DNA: TGTGCCAGCAGCGAAAGACGGACAGGGGCCCTAGTCGTTTACAATGAGCAGTTCTTC.

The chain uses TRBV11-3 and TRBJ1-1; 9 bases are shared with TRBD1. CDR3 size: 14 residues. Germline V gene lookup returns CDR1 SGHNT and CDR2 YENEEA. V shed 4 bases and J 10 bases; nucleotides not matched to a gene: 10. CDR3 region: CASSSRTGAGRAFF. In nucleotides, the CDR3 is TGTGCCAGCAGCTCCCGGACAGGGGCTGGAAGAGCTTTCTTT.

CDR3 sequence (DNA): TGCGCCAGCAGCCCCGGCAGGGAACGGGTTGGCTACACCTTC. Translation gives CASSPGRERVGYTF. The chain combines TRBV5-1 with TRBJ1-2; possibly TRBD1 for D (5 bases). The V gene's germline CDR1 is SGHRS and CDR2 YFSETQ. V was clipped by 4 bases and J by 7 bases, with 17 bases between them. CDR3 size: 14 residues.

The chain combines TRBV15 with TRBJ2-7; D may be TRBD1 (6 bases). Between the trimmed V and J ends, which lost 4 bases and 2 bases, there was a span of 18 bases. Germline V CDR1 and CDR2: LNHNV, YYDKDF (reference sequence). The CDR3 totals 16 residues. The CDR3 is CATSTITGKGTYEQYF. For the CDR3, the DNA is TGTGCCACCAGCACCATAACAGGGAAAGGAACCTACGAGCAGTACTTC.

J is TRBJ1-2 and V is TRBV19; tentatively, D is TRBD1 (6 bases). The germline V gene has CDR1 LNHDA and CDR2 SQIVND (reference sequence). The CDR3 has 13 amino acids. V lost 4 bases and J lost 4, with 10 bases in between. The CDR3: CASSTLDSYGYTF. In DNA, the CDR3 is TGTGCCAGTAGTACGTTGGACAGCTATGGCTACACCTTC. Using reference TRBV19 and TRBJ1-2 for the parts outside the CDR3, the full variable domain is DGGITQSPKYLFRKEGQNVTLSCEQNLNHDAMYWYRQDPGQGLRLIYYSQIVNDFQKGDIAEGYSVSREKKESFPLTVTSAQKNPTAFYLCASSTLDSYGYTFGSGTRLTVV.

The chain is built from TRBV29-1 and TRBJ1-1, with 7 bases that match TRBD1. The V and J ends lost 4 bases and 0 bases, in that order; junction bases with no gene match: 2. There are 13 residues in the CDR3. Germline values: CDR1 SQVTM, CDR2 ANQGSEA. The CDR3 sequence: CSVATGVNTEAFF. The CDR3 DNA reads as TGCAGCGTTGCCACAGGGGTGAACACTGAAGCTTTCTTT. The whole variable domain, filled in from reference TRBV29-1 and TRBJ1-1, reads SAVISQKPSRDICQRGTSLTIQCQVDSQVTMMFWYRQQPGQSLTLIATANQGSEATYESGFVIDKFPISRPNLTFSTLTVSNMSPEDSSIYLCSVATGVNTEAFFGQGTRLTVV.

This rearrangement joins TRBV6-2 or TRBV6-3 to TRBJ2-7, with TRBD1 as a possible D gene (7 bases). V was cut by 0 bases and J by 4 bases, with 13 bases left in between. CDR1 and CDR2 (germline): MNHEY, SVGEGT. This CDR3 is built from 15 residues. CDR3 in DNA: TGTGCCAGCAGTTACTCTAGCAGGGGGGATTACGAGCAGTACTTC. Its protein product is CASSYSSRGDYEQYF.

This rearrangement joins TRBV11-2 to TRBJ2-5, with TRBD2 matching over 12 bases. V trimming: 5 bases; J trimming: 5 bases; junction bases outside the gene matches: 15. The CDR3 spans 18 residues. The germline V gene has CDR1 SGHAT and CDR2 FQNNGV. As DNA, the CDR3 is TGTGCCAGCAGCCGATGGGGGACTAGCGGGCTGGGCGGGGAGACCCAGTACTTC. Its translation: CASSRWGTSGLGGETQYF.

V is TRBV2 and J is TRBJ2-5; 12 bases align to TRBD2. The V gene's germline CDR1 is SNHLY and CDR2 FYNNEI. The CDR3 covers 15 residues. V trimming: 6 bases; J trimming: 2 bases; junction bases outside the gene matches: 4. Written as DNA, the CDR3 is TGTGCCAGCAGCGGTACTAGCGGGGGGCAAGAGACCCAGTACTTC. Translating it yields CASSGTSGGQETQYF.

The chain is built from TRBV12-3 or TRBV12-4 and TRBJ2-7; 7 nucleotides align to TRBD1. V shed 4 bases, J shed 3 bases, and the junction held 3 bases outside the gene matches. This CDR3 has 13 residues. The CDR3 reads CASSWDSRYEQYF. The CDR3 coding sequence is TGTGCCAGCAGTTGGGACAGTCGCTACGAGCAGTACTTC.

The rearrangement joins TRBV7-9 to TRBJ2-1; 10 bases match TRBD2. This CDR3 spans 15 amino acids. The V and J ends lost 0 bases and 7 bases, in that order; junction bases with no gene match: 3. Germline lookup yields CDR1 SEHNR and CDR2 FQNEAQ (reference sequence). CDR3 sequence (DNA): TGTGCCAGCAGCTTAGCACTAGCGGGGCGTAATGAGCAGTTCTTC. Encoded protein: CASSLALAGRNEQFF.

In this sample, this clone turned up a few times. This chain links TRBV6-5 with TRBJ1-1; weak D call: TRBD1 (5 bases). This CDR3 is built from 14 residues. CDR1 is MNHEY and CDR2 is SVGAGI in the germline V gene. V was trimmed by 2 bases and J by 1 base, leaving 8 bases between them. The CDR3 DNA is TGTGCCAGCAGTTACCAAACAGGGAACACTGAAGCTTTCTTT. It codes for CASSYQTGNTEAFF.

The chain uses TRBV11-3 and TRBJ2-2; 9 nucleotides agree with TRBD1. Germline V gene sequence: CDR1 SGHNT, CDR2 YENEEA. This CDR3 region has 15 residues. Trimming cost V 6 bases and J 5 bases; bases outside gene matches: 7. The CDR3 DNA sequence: TGTGCCAGCAGATCCGACAGGGGGTGGACCGGGGAGCTGTTTTTT. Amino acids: CASRSDRGWTGELFF.

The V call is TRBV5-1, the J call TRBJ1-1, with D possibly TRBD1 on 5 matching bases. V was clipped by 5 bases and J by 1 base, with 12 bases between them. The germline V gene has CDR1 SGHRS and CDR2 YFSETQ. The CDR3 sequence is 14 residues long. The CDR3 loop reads CASRRTPTNTEAFF. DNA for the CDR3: TGCGCCAGCAGAAGGACACCCACGAACACTGAAGCTTTCTTT. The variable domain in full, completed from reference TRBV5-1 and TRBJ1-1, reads KAGVTQTPRYLIKTRGQQVTLSCSPISGHRSVSWYQQTPGQGLQFLFEYFSETQRNKGNFPGRFSGRQFSNSRSEMNVSTLELGDSALYLCASRRTPTNTEAFFGQGTRLTVV.

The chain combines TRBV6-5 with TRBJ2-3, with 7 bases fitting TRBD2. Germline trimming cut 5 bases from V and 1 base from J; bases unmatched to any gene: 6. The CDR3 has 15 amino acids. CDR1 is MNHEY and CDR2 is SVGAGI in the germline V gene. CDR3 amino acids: CASSRVGRGTDTQYF. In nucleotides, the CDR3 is TGTGCCAGCAGTCGGGTAGGGAGGGGCACAGATACGCAGTATTTT.

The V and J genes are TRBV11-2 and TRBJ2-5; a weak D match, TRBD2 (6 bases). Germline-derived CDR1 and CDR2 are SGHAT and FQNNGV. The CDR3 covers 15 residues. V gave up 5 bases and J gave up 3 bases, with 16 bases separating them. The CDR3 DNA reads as TGTGCCAGCAGCCCGCTCTGGGACTCCAAAGAGACCCAGTACTTC. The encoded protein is CASSPLWDSKETQYF.